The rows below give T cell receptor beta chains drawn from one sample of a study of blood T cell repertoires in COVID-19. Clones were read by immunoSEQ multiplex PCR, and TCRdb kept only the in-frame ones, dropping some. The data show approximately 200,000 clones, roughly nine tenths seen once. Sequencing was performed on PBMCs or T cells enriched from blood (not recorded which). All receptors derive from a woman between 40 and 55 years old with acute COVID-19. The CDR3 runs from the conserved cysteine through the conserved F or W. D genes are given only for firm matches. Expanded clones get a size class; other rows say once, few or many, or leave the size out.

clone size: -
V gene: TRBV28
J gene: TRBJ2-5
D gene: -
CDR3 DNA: TGTGCCAGCAGTAAGAGGGGGGGGCGGGGGACCCAGTACTTC
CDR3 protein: CASSKRGGRGTQYF

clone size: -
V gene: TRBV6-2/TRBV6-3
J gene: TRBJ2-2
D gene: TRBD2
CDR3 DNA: TGTGCCAGCAGTTACTTTGGGTCTCTAGCGGGGGGCCCCCGCACCGGGGAGCTGTTTTTT
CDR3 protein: CASSYFGSLAGGPRTGELFF

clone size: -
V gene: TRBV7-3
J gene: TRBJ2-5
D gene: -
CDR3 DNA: TGTGCCAGCAGCCCAGACGGGGGTTGGGAGACCCAGTACTTC
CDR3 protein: CASSPDGGWETQYF

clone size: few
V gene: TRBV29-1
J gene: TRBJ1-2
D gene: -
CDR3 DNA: TGCAGCGTTGGCGAGATCAGGAATTTC
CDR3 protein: CSVGEIRNF

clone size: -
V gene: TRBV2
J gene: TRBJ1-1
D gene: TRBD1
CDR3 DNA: TGTGCCAGCACTAAACGTGCAGGGGGAATAACCCCGAACACTGAAGCTTTCTTT
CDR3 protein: CASTKRAGGITPNTEAFF

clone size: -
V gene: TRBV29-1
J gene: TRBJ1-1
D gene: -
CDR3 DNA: TGCAGCGTTGACAACAGGCGGGATGAAGCTTTCTTT
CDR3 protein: CSVDNRRDEAFF

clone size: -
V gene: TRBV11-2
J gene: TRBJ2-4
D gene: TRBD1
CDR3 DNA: TGTGCCAGCAGCTTAGTAATGAGGACAGGGCTAGCCAAAAACATTCAGTACTTC
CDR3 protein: CASSLVMRTGLAKNIQYF

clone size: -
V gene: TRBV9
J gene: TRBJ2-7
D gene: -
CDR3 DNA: TGTGCCAGCAGCCAACCGGAGATGCAGTACTTC
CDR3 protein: CASSQPEMQYF

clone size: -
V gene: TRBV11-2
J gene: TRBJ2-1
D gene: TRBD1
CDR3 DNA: TGTGCCAGCAGCCCCGACAGGGTCTACAATGAGCAGTTCTTC
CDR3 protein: CASSPDRVYNEQFF

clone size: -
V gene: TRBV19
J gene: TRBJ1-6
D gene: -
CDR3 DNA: TGTGCCAGTAGTATAGCGGAAAGCGGGAATTCACCCCTCCACTTT
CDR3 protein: CASSIAESGNSPLHF

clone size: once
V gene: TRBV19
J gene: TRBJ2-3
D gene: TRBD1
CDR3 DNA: TGTGCCAGTAGCCTGGACAGGGCCACAGATACGCAGTATTTT
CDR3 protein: CASSLDRATDTQYF

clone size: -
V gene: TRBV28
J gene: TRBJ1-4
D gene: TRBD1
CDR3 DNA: TGTGCCAGCAGTGGAGGTGGACAGGGGACTAATGAAAAACTGTTTTTT
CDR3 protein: CASSGGGQGTNEKLFF

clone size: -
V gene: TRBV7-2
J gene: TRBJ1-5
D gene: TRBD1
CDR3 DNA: TGTGCCAGCAGCTTACACAGGGGGGGGGATCAGCCCCAGCATTTT
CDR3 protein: CASSLHRGGDQPQHF